The 9 T cell receptor beta chains presented below share a single source sample, sequenced in a study of tumor-infiltrating lymphocytes in localized non-small cell lung cancer. Method: immunoSEQ multiplex PCR; TCRdb's copy keeps in-frame clones and lacks some. The sample records over 6,500 clones, 76% being singletons. Sequencing used uninvolved lung tissue not adjacent to the tumor. The receptor source for this set is a human donor with non-small cell lung cancer.

The chain recombines TRBV29-1 with TRBJ2-1; weak D call: TRBD2 (5 bases). V gave up 0 bases and J gave up 4 bases, with 16 bases separating them. The CDR3 runs to 16 residues. From germline, CDR1 is SQVTM and CDR2 ANQGSEA. The CDR3: CSVEDRRSSEYNEQFF. CDR3 in DNA: TGCAGCGTTGAAGATCGGCGGAGTAGCGAGTACAATGAGCAGTTCTTC.

This rearrangement joins TRBV28 to TRBJ1-5; weak D call: TRBD1 (5 bases). The V and J ends lost 3 bases and 6 bases respectively, with 12 bases between them. Germline V lookup: CDR1 MDHEN, CDR2 SYDVKM. The CDR3 sequence is 14 residues long. In DNA, the CDR3 is TGTGCCAGCAGTTTGTGGGGGGGGAGTCAGCCCCAGCATTTT. The encoded protein is CASSLWGGSQPQHF.

The V gene is TRBV11-3, the J gene TRBJ2-7, with D unresolved. Trimming removed 3 bases from V and 0 bases from J, with 6 bases in between. Looked up from germline, CDR1 is SGHNT and CDR2 is YENEEA. The CDR3 covers 13 residues. The CDR3 spells CASSFLSSYEQYF. The CDR3 nucleotides are TGTGCCAGCAGCTTTCTCTCCTCCTACGAGCAGTACTTC.

This clone is deemed large. The rearrangement uses TRBV19 and TRBJ1-1, with unresolved D. CDR3 length: 14 amino acids. In germline, CDR1 is LNHDA, CDR2 SQIVND (reference sequence). V was clipped by 3 bases and J by 0 bases, with 8 bases between them. Here the CDR3 DNA reads TGTGCCAGTAGTATCAGAGGCCTGAACACTGAAGCTTTCTTT. Amino acids: CASSIRGLNTEAFF. The full variable domain, rest sourced from reference TRBV19 and TRBJ1-1, is DGGITQSPKYLFRKEGQNVTLSCEQNLNHDAMYWYRQDPGQGLRLIYYSQIVNDFQKGDIAEGYSVSREKKESFPLTVTSAQKNPTAFYLCASSIRGLNTEAFFGQGTRLTVV.

The V and J genes are TRBV30 and TRBJ1-1; D might be TRBD1 (5 bases). The CDR3 sequence is 12 residues long. V dropped 4 bases and J dropped 5 bases, with 11 bases sitting between them. Germline CDR1 reads GTSNPN; CDR2 reads SVGIG (reference sequence). The CDR3 region is CAWTGRVTEAFF. The CDR3 DNA is TGTGCCTGGACCGGCAGGGTAACTGAAGCTTTCTTT.

The chain recombines TRBV6-7 with TRBJ2-2; possibly TRBD2 for D (5 bases). TRBV6-7 is filed as an ORF, its function uncertain. Deletions cut 4 bases from V and 0 bases from J, with 12 bases between. This CDR3 spans 16 amino acids. The CDR3: CASSCRGRPNTGELFF. The CDR3 DNA sequence: TGTGCCAGCAGTTGCCGCGGGCGACCGAACACCGGGGAGCTGTTTTTT.

The chain employs TRBV9 and TRBJ1-1; 8 bases agree with TRBD1. The CDR3 runs 14 residues. In germline, CDR1 is SGDLS, CDR2 YYNGEE. V shed 3 bases and J 4 bases; nucleotides not matched to a gene: 5. This CDR3 reads CASSETGAITEAFF. For the CDR3, the DNA is TGTGCCAGCAGCGAGACAGGGGCGATCACTGAAGCTTTCTTT.

This chain links TRBV5-1 with TRBJ2-5; 7 nucleotides line up with TRBD2. The CDR3 loop spans 16 amino acids. Germline V gives CDR1 SGHRS, CDR2 YFSETQ. V trimming: 0 bases; J trimming: 4 bases; junction bases outside the gene matches: 9. Written as DNA, the CDR3 is TGCGCCAGCAGCTTGGCCTTTGGGGGGGTAGGAGAGACCCAGTACTTC. Translated, it gives CASSLAFGGVGETQYF.

In this sample, this clone turned up a few times. This rearrangement joins TRBV7-2 to TRBJ1-1, with D uncertain. V was cut by 0 bases and J by 6 bases, with 11 bases left in between. The CDR3 loop spans 14 amino acids. Germline assignment: CDR1 SGHTA and CDR2 FQGNSA. CDR3 in amino acids: CASSLALWTAEAFF. CDR3 in DNA: TGTGCCAGCAGCTTAGCGCTCTGGACGGCTGAAGCTTTCTTT.